These T cell receptor beta chains were read from a single sample in a study of Graves' ophthalmopathy and Graves' hyperthyroidism. TCRdb redid the calling of the multiplex PCR reads with MiXCR, one entry per CDR3 protein. Here the sample spans approximately 640,000 distinct CDR3 sequences, roughly 41% being singletons. Specimen: peripheral blood. Receptors were obtained from an adult man with Graves' ophthalmopathy. Each CDR3 is given with its conserved first and last residue.

j_call v_call cdr3_length cdr3_aa
TRBJ2-7 TRBV20-1 15 CSARTSGGLAYEQYF
TRBJ1-1 TRBV29-1 12 CSADKMNTEAFF
TRBJ1-1 TRBV19 13 CASSATGSSEAFF
TRBJ1-2 TRBV7-9 15 CASSSQGQGADGYTF
TRBJ1-5 TRBV10-3 13 CAISESSGQPQHF
TRBJ1-2 TRBV12-3/TRBV12-4 14 CASIQTGANYGYTF
TRBJ2-7 TRBV7-7 15 CASSLGRGVTYEQYF
TRBJ1-2 TRBV30 11 CAWSLRYGYTF
TRBJ1-1 TRBV14 16 CASSQDLGRGPAEAFF
TRBJ2-2 TRBV12-3/TRBV12-4 14 CASRLAGDTGELFF
TRBJ1-2 TRBV4-2 16 CASSQDPGGRPFGYTF
TRBJ1-5 TRBV2 15 CASRWTVNSNQPQHF
TRBJ2-5 TRBV5-1 14 CASSGGTVQETQYF
TRBJ2-1 TRBV24-1 13 CATSDLGGYEQFF
TRBJ1-4 TRBV7-9 13 CASSWDRSGKLFF
TRBJ2-1 TRBV25-1 16 CASSVPSGGVYNEQFF
TRBJ2-2 TRBV10-3 17 CAASSQLAGGRTGELFF
TRBJ2-7 TRBV19 15 CASSPGAGGDYEQYF
TRBJ2-5 TRBV10-3 14 CAISSGGASETQYF
TRBJ1-1 TRBV5-8 13 CASSFAGVTEAFF
TRBJ1-5 TRBV24-1 14 CATRGSGAGETQHF
TRBJ1-3 TRBV20-1 11 CSARERNTIYF
TRBJ2-5 TRBV29-1 13 CSLGGGGQETQYF
TRBJ2-5 TRBV11-2 13 CASDSRGQETQYF
TRBJ1-2 TRBV12-3/TRBV12-4 16 CASSLMVLTGDYGYTF
TRBJ1-3 TRBV29-1 14 CSVAPGGSGNTIYF
TRBJ2-7 TRBV5-5 13 CASVGGRSNEQYF